These 10 T cell receptor beta chains originate from one sample sequenced in a study of blood T cell repertoires in COVID-19. Clones were read by immunoSEQ multiplex PCR, and TCRdb kept only the in-frame ones, dropping some. There are a few hundred thousand clones in the sample; less than 90% occur only once, and around 3% lies in the top ten. The specimen sequenced was PBMCs or T cells enriched from blood (not recorded which). The receptors originated from a woman younger than 45 who had recovered from COVID-19.

The rearrangement links TRBV10-1 to TRBJ1-5, with D perhaps matching TRBD1 (5 bases). The ends were cut back, 2 bases at V and 1 base at J, with 12 bases in the middle. CDR1 and CDR2 (germline): WNHNN, SYGVQD (reference sequence). The CDR3 loop spans 16 amino acids. CDR3 nucleotide sequence: TGCGCCAGCAGTGAGAAGGGGTGGCGGAGCAATCAGCCCCAGCATTTT. Amino acids: CASSEKGWRSNQPQHF.

The chain combines TRBV7-2 with TRBJ1-2; no clear D. Trimming shortened V by 4 bases and J by 6 bases, and 15 bases separated the two germline ends. Germline values: CDR1 SGHTA, CDR2 FQGNSA. The length of the CDR3 is 14 residues. CDR3 sequence (DNA): TGTGCCAGCAGCTCCCCGGCGGGGAGGAATGGCTACACCTTC. Amino acid sequence: CASSSPAGRNGYTF.

This sequence joins TRBV5-1 and TRBJ1-1; TRBD1 matches 8 bases. CDR1 is SGHRS and CDR2 is YFSETQ in the germline V gene. V lost 3 bases to trimming and J lost 4 bases; unmatched junction nucleotides: 11. This CDR3 spans 16 amino acids. In DNA, the CDR3 is TGCGCCAGCAGCTCCCGCCCTGGACAGGGAGGCACTGAAGCTTTCTTT. Its translation is CASSSRPGQGGTEAFF.

The sample holds one count of this clone. The rearrangement links TRBV27 to TRBJ1-1; 7 bases fit TRBD1. Germline CDR1 MNHEY, CDR2 SMNVEV (reference sequence). The CDR3 is 15 amino acids. The V gene end was trimmed by 5 bases and the J gene end by 1 base; junction bases not matched to a gene: 7. CDR3 sequence: CASSRSQGPNTEAFF. In DNA form, the CDR3 reads TGTGCCAGCAGTAGGTCACAGGGGCCGAACACTGAAGCTTTCTTT.

The genes are TRBV15 and TRBJ2-2, with TRBD2 matching over 14 bases. This CDR3 has 19 amino acids. V lost 1 base and J lost 4; bases outside the gene matches: 8. Germline loops: CDR1 LNHNV, CDR2 YYDKDF (reference sequence). The CDR3 DNA sequence: TGTGCCACCAGCAGAGGCCGGACTAGCGGGGGGTGGTCCACCGGGGAGCTGTTTTTT. This translates into CATSRGRTSGGWSTGELFF.

This clone was detected only a few times. This rearrangement joins TRBV28 to TRBJ2-6; possibly TRBD2 for D (7 bases). CDR1 is MDHEN, CDR2 SYDVKM, per germline. CDR3 size: 18 residues. Trimming pared 4 bases from V and 2 bases from J, leaving 18 bases between. CDR3 in amino acids: CASSSGGFLKAGANVLTF. CDR3 coding DNA: TGTGCCAGCAGTTCGGGGGGCTTTTTGAAGGCTGGGGCCAACGTCCTGACTTTC.

This chain uses TRBV27 with TRBJ1-2; D not resolved. V shed 2 bases and J shed 3 bases, with 7 bases lying between them. This CDR3 is built from 13 residues. CDR1 and CDR2 (germline): MNHEY, SMNVEV (reference sequence). In DNA, the CDR3 is TGTGCCAGCAGTTTAGGGCCAGACTATGGCTACACCTTC. Its translation: CASSLGPDYGYTF.

This clone has only a few counts. The chain recombines TRBV2 with TRBJ2-1, with D unclear. Germline values: CDR1 SNHLY, CDR2 FYNNEI. The CDR3 consists of 13 residues. Between the trimmed V and J ends, which lost 2 bases and 4 bases, there was a span of 6 bases. The CDR3 DNA reads as TGTGCCAGCAGTGAACCCTTTTACAATGAGCAGTTCTTC. Its protein product is CASSEPFYNEQFF.

This chain's CDR3 is CATSRGGPNQPQHF. Here the CDR3 DNA reads TGTGCCACCAGCAGGGGGGGACCCAATCAGCCCCAGCATTTT. The rearrangement links TRBV15 to TRBJ1-5, with D maybe TRBD1 (5 bases). CDR3 length: 14 amino acids. CDR1 is LNHNV, CDR2 YYDKDF, per germline (reference sequence). Trimming took off 3 bases at V and 3 bases at J, with 9 bases between the two ends.

CDR3 loop: CASSYLYGTDYGYTF. The CDR3 DNA reads as TGTGCCAGCAGTTACTTATACGGGACAGACTATGGCTACACCTTC. V usage is TRBV6-6 and J usage is TRBJ1-2, with TRBD1 identical over 7 bases. The CDR3 runs to 15 residues. Germline assignment: CDR1 MNHNY and CDR2 SVGAGI (reference sequence). V lost 1 base, J lost 3 bases, and 5 bases stayed unmatched.